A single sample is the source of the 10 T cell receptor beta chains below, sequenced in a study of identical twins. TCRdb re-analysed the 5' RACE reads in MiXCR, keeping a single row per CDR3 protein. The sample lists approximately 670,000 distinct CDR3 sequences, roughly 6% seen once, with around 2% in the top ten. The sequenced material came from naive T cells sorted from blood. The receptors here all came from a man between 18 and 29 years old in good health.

CDR3 in amino acids: CSARARQGWQPQHF. The CDR3 bases are TGCAGTGCTAGGGCCCGGCAGGGTTGGCAGCCCCAGCATTTT. The chain uses TRBV20-1 and TRBJ1-5, with D possibly matching TRBD1 (5 bases). The CDR3 has 14 amino acids. Per the germline V gene, CDR1 is DFQATT and CDR2 is SNEGSKA (reference sequence). V lost 3 bases, J lost 7 bases, and 16 bases lay in between.

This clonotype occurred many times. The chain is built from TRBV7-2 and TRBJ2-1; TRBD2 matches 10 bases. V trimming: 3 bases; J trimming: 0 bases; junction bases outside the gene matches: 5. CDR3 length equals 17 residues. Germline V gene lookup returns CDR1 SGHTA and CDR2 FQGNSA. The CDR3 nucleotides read TGTGCCAGCAGCTTCAGGACTAGCGGTAGCTCCTACAATGAGCAGTTCTTC. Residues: CASSFRTSGSSYNEQFF.

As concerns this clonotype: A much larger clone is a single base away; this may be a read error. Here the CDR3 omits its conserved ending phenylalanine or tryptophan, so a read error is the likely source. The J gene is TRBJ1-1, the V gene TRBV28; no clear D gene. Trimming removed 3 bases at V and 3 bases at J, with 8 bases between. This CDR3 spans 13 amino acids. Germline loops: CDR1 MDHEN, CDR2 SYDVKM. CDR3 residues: CASSLPGYTEAFS. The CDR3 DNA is TGTGCCAGCAGTTTGCCCGGGTACACTGAAGCTTTCTCT.

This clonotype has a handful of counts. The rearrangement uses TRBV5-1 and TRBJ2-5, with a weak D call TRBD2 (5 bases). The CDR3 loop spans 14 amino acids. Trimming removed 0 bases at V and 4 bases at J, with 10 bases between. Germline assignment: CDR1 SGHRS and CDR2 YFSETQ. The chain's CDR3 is CASSLAPGSETQYF. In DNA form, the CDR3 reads TGCGCCAGCAGCTTGGCCCCGGGGTCAGAGACCCAGTACTTC.

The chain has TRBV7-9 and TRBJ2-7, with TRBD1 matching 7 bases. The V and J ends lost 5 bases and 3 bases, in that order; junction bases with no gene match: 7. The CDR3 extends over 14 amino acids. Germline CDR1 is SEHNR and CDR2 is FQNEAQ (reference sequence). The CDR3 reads CASSARDRNYEQYF. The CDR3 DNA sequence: TGTGCCAGCAGCGCCCGGGACAGAAACTACGAGCAGTACTTC.

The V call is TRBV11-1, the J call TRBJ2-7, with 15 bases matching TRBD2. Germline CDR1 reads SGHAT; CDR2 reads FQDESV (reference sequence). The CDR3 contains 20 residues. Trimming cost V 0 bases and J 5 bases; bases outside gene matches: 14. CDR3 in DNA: TGTGCCAGCAGCTTAGCGCTTGGACTAGCGGGAGGGCCAAATCCCAACGAGCAGTACTTC. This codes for CASSLALGLAGGPNPNEQYF.

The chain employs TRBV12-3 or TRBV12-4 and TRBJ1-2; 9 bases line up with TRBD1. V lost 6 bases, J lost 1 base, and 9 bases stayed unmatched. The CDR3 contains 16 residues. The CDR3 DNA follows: TGTGCCAGCAGCTCTTACGACAGGGGGTATAACTATGGCTACACCTTC. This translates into CASSSYDRGYNYGYTF.

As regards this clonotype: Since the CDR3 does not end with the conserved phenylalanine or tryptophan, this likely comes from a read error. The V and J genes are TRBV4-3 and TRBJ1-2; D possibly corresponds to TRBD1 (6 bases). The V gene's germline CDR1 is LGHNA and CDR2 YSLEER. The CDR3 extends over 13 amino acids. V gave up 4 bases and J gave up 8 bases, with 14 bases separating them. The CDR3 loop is CASSPVGGPGYTS. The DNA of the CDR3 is TGCGCCAGCAGCCCGGTGGGGGGCCCAGGCTACACCTCC.

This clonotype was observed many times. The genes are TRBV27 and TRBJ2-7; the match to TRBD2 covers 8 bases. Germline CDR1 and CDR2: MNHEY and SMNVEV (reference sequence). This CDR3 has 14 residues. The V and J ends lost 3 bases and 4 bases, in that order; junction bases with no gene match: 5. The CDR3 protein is CASSLGLGVYEQYF. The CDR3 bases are TGTGCCAGCAGTTTGGGACTAGGGGTTTACGAGCAGTACTTC.

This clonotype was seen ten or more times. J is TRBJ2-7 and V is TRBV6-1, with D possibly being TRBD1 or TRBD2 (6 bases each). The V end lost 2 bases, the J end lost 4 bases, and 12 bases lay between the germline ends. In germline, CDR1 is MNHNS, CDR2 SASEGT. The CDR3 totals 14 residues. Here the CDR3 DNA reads TGTGCCAGCAGTGAATCCGGGGGCGCTTACGAGCAGTACGTC. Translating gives CASSESGGAYEQYV.